A single T cell receptor beta chain is shown here with its context. Its matching antigen is unknown. Measured with immunoSEQ multiplex PCR; TCRdb has only the in-frame clones, and not every one. Among around 19,000 clones, 60% to 80% were seen once, and the ten largest hold 15% to 20%. Time point: recipient sample about 28 days before transplant, after cytoreduction. This record comes from a study of T cell clonotyping in hematopoietic cell transplantation. This CDR3 is built from 14 residues. Deletions cut 5 bases from V and 6 bases from J, with 15 bases between. Germline CDR1 and CDR2: SGHNT and YENEEA. Overall study findings and caveats: Without cell sorting, CD4 versus CD8 contributions remain unresolved. At the given depth, recipient repertoires were over 95% de novo clonotypes.

The sequence came from a man aged 55 to 70 with acute myeloid leukemia. Some clones in this sample may be carry-over from other donors' samples. The sequenced sample was peripheral blood mononuclear cells, obtained before stem cell transplant. This chain links TRBV11-3 with TRBJ2-3; D not resolved. CDR3 in amino acids: CASSAFSGQDTQYF. The CDR3 region has the DNA TGTGCCAGCAGCGCCTTTTCTGGGCAGGATACGCAGTATTTT. The full variable domain, in which reference TRBV11-3 and TRBJ2-3 provide the parts outside the CDR3, is EAGVVQSPRYKIIEKKQPVAFWCNPISGHNTLYWYLQNLGQGPELLIRYENEEAVDDSQLPKDRFSAERLKGVDSTLKIQPAELGDSAVYLCASSAFSGQDTQYFGPGTRLTVL.